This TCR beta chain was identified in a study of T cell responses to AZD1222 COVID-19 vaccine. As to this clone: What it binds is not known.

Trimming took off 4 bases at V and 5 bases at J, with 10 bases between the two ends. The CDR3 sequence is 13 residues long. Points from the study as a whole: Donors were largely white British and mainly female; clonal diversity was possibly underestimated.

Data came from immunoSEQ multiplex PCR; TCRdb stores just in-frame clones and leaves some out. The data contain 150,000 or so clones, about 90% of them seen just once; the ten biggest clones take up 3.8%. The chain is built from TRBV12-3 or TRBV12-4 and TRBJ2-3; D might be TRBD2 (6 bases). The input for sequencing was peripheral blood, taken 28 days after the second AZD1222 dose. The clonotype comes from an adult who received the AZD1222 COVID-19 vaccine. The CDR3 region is CASSSDGGDTQYF. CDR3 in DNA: TGTGCCAGCAGTTCCGACGGGGGAGATACGCAGTATTTT.